The clone carrying this TCR beta chain has just a few counts. The antigen remains undetermined. TCRdb's copy holds only in-frame clones and misses some; the assay was immunoSEQ multiplex PCR. The table lists about 180,000 clones, around 88% of them singletons. Germline assignment: CDR1 SGHNT and CDR2 YENEEA. Trimming took 5 bases from V and 9 from J; bases not matched to a gene: 6. This CDR3 is built from 14 residues. This sample was taken from a study of T cell responses to AZD1222 COVID-19 vaccine. As for the study in general: Some second doses came at about 4 weeks and others at about 12 weeks; these were pooled. Study findings and constraints: Spike was spanned by vaccine-associated CD4 TCRs, with dominance at 160-218 and 743-854.

Source: peripheral blood, taken on day 0 of AZD1222 vaccination. This clonotype was sampled from an adult in good health. The V call is TRBV11-3, the J call TRBJ1-6; TRBD1 aligns across 8 bases. The CDR3 region is CASSQTGATSPLHF. CDR3 sequence (DNA): TGTGCCAGCAGCCAGACAGGGGCGACTTCACCCCTCCACTTT.